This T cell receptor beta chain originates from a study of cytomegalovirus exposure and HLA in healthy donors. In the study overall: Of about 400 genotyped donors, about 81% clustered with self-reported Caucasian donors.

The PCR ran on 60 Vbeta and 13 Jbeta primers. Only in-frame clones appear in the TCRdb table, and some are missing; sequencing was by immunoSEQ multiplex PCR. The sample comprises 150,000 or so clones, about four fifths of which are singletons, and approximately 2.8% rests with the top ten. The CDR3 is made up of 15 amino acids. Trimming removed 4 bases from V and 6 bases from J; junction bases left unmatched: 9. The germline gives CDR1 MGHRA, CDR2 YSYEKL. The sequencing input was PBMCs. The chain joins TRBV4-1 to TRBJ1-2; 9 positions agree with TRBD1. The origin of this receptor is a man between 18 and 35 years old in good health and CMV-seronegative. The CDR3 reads CASSRHSGQGNGYTF. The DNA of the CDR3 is TGCGCCAGCAGCCGGCATAGCGGACAGGGGAATGGCTACACCTTC.